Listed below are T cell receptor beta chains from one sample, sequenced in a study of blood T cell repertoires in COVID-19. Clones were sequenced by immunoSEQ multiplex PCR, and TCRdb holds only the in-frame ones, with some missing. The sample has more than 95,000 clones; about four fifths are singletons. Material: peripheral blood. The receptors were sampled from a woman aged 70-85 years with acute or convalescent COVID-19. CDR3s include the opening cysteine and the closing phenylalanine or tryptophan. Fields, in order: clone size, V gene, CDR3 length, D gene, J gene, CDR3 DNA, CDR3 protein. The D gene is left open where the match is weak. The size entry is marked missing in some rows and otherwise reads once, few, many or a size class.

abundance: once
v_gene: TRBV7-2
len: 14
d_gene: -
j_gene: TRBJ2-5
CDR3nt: TGTGCCAGCAGCCTCAACTTACTAGAAGAGACCCAGTACTTC
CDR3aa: CASSLNLLEETQYF

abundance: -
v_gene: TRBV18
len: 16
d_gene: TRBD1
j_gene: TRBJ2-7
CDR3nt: TGTGCCAGCTCACCAAGAGGACAGGGGGCGCACTACGAGCAGTACTTC
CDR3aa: CASSPRGQGAHYEQYF

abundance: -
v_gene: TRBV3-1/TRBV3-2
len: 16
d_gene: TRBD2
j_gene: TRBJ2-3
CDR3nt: TGTGCCAGCAGCCCCCCTCGGAGAGCGGGGGAAGATACGCAGTATTTT
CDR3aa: CASSPPRRAGEDTQYF

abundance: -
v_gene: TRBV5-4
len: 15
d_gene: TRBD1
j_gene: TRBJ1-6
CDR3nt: TGTGCCAGCAGCAACGGACAGGGACAGAATTCACCCCTCCACTTT
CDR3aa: CASSNGQGQNSPLHF

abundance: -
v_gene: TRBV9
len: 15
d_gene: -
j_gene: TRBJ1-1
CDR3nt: TGTGCCAGCAGCCCGCAACAGGGATGGGTCACTGAAGCTTTCTTT
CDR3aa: CASSPQQGWVTEAFF

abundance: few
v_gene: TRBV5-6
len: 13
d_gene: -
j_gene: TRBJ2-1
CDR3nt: TGTGCCAGCAGCTTGTTCCTCGGCAATGAGCAGTTCTTC
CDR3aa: CASSLFLGNEQFF

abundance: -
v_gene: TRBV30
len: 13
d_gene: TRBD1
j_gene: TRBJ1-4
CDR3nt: TGTGCCTGGAGCCGGGACAGGGCGGAAAAACTGTTTTTT
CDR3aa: CAWSRDRAEKLFF

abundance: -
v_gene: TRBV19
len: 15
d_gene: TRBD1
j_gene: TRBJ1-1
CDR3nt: TGTGCCAGTAGAGTTCGGGGACAGGGGGACACTGAAGCTTTCTTT
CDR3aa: CASRVRGQGDTEAFF

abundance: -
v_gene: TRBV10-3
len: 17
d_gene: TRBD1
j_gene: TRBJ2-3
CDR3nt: TGTGCCATCAGTGAGACTGGACAGGGTGGCCACGCAGATACGCAGTATTTT
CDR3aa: CAISETGQGGHADTQYF

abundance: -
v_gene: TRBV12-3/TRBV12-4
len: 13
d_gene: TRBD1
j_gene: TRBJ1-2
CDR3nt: TGTGCCAGCAGTTTGGACAGGGGCTATGGCTACACCTTC
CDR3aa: CASSLDRGYGYTF

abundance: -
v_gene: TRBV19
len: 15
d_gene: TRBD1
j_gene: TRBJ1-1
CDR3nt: TGTGCCAGTAGTAAGGGGGCGGGGATGAACACTGAAGCTTTCTTT
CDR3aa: CASSKGAGMNTEAFF

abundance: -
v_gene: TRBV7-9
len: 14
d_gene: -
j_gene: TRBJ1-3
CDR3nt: TGTGCCAGCAGCCCATGGACAGCTGGAAACACCATATATTTT
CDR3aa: CASSPWTAGNTIYF

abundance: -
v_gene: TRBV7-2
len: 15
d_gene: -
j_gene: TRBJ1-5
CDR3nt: TGTGCCAGCAGCTTTGACCAGGGGCCAAATCAGCCCCAGCATTTT
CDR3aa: CASSFDQGPNQPQHF

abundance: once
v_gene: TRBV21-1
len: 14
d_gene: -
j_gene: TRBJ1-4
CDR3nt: TGTGCCAGCAGCATTCGGGACAGTAATGAAAAACTGTTTTTT
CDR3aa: CASSIRDSNEKLFF

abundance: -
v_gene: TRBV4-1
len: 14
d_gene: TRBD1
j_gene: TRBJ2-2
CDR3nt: TGCGCCAGCAGCTTCCAACAGGGGACCGGGGAGCTGTTTTTT
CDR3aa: CASSFQQGTGELFF

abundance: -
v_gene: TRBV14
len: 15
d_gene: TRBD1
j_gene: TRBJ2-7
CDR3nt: TGTGCCAGCAGCTCTACAGGGGCCCCCTCCTACGAGCAGTACTTC
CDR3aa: CASSSTGAPSYEQYF

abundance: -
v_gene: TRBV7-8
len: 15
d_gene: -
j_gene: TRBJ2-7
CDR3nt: TGTGCCAGCAGCTCTCAGGGGCGGGTATCCTACGAGCAGTACTTC
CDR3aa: CASSSQGRVSYEQYF

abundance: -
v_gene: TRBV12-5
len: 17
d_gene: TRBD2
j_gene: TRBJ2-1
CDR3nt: TGTGCTAGTGGTTTGGGGACTAGCGGGAGGGCCTACAATGAGCAGTTCTTC
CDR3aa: CASGLGTSGRAYNEQFF

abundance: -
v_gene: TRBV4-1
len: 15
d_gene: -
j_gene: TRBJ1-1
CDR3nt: TGCGCCAGCAGCCAAGACTGGGCAGGCAGCACTGAAGCTTTCTTT
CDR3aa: CASSQDWAGSTEAFF

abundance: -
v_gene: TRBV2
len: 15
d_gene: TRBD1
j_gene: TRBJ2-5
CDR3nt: TGTGCCAGCAGTGTGGACAGGGGATTCCAAGAGACCCAGTACTTC
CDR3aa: CASSVDRGFQETQYF

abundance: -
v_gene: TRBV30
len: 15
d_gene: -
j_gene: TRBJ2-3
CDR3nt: TGTGCCTCCGAAGTGGGGCAGGCCAGCACAGATACGCAGTATTTT
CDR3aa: CASEVGQASTDTQYF

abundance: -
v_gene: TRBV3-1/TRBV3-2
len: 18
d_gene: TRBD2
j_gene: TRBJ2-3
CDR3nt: TGTGCCAGCAGCCCCCTGGAAAATAGCGGGGGGTACACAGATACGCAGTATTTT
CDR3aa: CASSPLENSGGYTDTQYF

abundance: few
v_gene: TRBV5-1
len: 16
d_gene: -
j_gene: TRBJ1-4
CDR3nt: TGCGCCAGCAGCTTGGGGTCGACGACAGGCGATGAAAAACTGTTTTTT
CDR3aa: CASSLGSTTGDEKLFF

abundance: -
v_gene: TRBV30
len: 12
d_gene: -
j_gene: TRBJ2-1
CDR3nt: TGTGCCTGGGCCTTGAGCGTTAATGAGCAGTTCTTC
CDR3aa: CAWALSVNEQFF

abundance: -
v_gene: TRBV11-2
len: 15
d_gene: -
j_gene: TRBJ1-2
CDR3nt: TGTGCCAGCAGCTTCCCCCAAAGGGGGGGCTATGGCTACACCTTC
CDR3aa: CASSFPQRGGYGYTF

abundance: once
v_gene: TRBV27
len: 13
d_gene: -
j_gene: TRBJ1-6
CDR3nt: TGTGCCAGCAGGAGCTCCTATAATTCACCCCTCCACTTT
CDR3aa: CASRSSYNSPLHF

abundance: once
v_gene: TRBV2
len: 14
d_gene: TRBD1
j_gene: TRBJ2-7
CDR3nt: TGTGCCAGCAGTAGGGACAGTAGCTCCTACGAGCAGTACTTC
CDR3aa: CASSRDSSSYEQYF

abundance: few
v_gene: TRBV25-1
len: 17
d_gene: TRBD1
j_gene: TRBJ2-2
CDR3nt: TGTGCCAGCAGGCCGGGACAGGGGCCACTTGAGGGCGGGGAGCTGTTTTTT
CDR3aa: CASRPGQGPLEGGELFF

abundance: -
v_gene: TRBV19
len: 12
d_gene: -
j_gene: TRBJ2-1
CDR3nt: TGTGCCAGTTCGACGTCGGGCAATGAGCAGTTCTTC
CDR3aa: CASSTSGNEQFF

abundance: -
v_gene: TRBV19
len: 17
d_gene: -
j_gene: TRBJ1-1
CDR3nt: TGTGCCAGTAGTATAACCCTATGGACGGACATGAACACTGAAGCTTTCTTT
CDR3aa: CASSITLWTDMNTEAFF

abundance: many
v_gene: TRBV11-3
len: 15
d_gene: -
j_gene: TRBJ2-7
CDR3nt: TGTGCCAGCAGCTTACACAAGCGGGTAACCTACGAGCAGTACTTC
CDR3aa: CASSLHKRVTYEQYF

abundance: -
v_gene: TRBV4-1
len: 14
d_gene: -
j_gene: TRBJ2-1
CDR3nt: TGCGCCAGCAGCCAAGGACTTACCTACAATGAGCAGTTCTTC
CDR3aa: CASSQGLTYNEQFF

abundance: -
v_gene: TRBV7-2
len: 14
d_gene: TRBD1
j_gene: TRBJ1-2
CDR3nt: TGTGCCAGCACCCGTTCACAGGGGAACTATGGCTACACCTTC
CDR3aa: CASTRSQGNYGYTF

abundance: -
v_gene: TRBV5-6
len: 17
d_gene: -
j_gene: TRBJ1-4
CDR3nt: TGTGCCAGCAGCTTGGAGCGGGGGCGTTTCCCTAATGAAAAACTGTTTTTT
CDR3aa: CASSLERGRFPNEKLFF

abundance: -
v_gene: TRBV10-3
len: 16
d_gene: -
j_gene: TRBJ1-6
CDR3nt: TGTGCCATCAGTGAGCCTGTGGGGGCGGCAGGTTCACCCCTCCACTTT
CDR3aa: CAISEPVGAAGSPLHF

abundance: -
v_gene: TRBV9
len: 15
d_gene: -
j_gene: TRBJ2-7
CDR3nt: TGTGCCAGCAGCGCCACCGGGACAACAACCTACGAGCAGTACTTC
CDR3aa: CASSATGTTTYEQYF

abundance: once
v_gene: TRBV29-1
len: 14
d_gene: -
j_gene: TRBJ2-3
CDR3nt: TGCAGCGTTGAAGGCGACAGGGGAGGGCATACGCAGTATTTT
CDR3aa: CSVEGDRGGHTQYF

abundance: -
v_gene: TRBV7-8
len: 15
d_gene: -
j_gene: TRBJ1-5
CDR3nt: TGTGCCAGCAGCTTAGCCGGCAGGGTGAATCAGCCCCAGCATTTT
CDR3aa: CASSLAGRVNQPQHF

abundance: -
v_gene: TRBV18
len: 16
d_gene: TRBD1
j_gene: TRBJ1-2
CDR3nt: TGTGCCAGCTCACCGCGGACAGGGCTCGGTAACTATGGCTACACCTTC
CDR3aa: CASSPRTGLGNYGYTF

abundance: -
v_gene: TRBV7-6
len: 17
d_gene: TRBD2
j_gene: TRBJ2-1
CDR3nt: TGTGCCAGCAGCTTAGGCACCGGGACTAATTCCTACAATGAGCAGTTCTTC
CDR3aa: CASSLGTGTNSYNEQFF

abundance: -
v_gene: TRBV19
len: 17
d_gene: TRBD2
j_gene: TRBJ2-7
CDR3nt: TGTGCCAGTAGAGGGAGCAGGGGACTAGCGGGAGATGGCGAGCAGTACTTC
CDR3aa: CASRGSRGLAGDGEQYF

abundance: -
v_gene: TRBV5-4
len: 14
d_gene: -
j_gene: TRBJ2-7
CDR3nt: TGTGCCAGCAGCTTCCGGCAGGGCGCCAACGAGCAGTACTTC
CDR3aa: CASSFRQGANEQYF

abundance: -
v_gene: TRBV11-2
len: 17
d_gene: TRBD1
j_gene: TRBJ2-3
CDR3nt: TGTGCCAGCAGCTTAGTTCAGGGACAGGCGGGCCCAGATACGCAGTATTTT
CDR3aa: CASSLVQGQAGPDTQYF

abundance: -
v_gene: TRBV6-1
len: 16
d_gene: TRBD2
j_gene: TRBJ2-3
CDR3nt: TGTGCCAGCAGTGAAACGACTAGCGGAGGCACAGATACGCAGTATTTT
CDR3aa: CASSETTSGGTDTQYF

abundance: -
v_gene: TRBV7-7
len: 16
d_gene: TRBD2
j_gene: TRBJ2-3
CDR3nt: TGTGCCAGCAGCTTAGCGGCTAGCGGGGGGGCAGATACGCAGTATTTT
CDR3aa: CASSLAASGGADTQYF

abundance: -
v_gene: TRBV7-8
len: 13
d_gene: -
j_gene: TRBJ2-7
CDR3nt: TGTGCCAGCAGCAGCGTCGGTTCCTACGAGCAGTACTTC
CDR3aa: CASSSVGSYEQYF

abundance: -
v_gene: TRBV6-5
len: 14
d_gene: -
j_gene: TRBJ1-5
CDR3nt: TGTGCCAGCAGTTACCGGGGGGGCAATCAGCCCCAGCATTTT
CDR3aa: CASSYRGGNQPQHF

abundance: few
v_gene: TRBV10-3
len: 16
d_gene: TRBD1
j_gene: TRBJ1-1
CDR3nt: TGTGCCATCAGAGGAGTCCCGGGACAGGGGAACACTGAAGCTTTCTTT
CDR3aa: CAIRGVPGQGNTEAFF

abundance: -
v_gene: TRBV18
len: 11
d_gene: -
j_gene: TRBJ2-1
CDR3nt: TGTGCCAGCTCACGACGGGATGAGCAGTTCTTC
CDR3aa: CASSRRDEQFF

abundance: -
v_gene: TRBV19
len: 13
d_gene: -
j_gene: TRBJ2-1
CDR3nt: TGTGCCAGTAGTATGGCCAGGGGAGATGAGCAGTTCTTC
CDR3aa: CASSMARGDEQFF

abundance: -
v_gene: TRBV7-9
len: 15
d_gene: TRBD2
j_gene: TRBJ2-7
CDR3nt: TGTGCCAGCAGCGGTAGCGGGAGCCTCCGGAACGAGCAGTACTTC
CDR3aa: CASSGSGSLRNEQYF

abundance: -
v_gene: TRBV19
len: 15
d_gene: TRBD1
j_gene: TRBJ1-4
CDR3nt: TGTGCCAGTGCTACAGGGGCCAATTATAATGAAAAACTGTTTTTT
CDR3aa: CASATGANYNEKLFF

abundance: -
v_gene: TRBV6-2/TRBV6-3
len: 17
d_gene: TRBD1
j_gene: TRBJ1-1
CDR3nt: TGTGCCAGCAGTTACTCGGACAGGGGGCGAGGGAACACTGAAGCTTTCTTT
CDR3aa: CASSYSDRGRGNTEAFF

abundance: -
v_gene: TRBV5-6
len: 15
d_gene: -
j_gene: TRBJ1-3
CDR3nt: TGTGCCAGCAGCTTGGTACAGGTAGGAGGAAACACCATATATTTT
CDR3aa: CASSLVQVGGNTIYF